This passage covers 23 T cell receptor beta chains from one sample sequenced in a study of beta chain features in type 1 diabetes. The authors reverse transcribed all of the isolated RNA, so sequencing captured expressed TCRB transcripts. TCRdb's table, derived via immunoSEQ multiplex PCR, lists solely in-frame clones and lacks some. The sample holds more than 150,000 clones; 9% to 10% are singletons and the top ten take 2.3%. Sequenced input: central memory CD4+ T cells from blood. The receptors derive from a woman between 18 and 29 years old in good health.

This clone was observed a few times. The rearrangement uses TRBV7-9 and TRBJ2-7, with D uncertain. The germline gives CDR1 SEHNR, CDR2 FQNEAQ (reference sequence). V shed 5 bases and J shed 5 bases, with 13 bases lying between them. The CDR3 contains 13 residues. The CDR3 here is CASSQENPHEQYF. In DNA, the CDR3 is TGTGCCAGCAGCCAAGAGAACCCCCACGAGCAGTACTTC.

In this sample, this clone turned up a few times. This chain joins TRBV4-2 and TRBJ1-1, with D unresolved. The CDR3 spans 12 residues. Trimming shortened V by 5 bases and J by 4 bases, and 8 bases separated the two germline ends. Germline lookup yields CDR1 LGHNA and CDR2 YNFKEQ. The CDR3: CASSLKSTEAFF. CDR3 coding DNA: TGTGCCAGCAGCTTGAAGAGCACTGAAGCTTTCTTT.

This clone has a handful of counts. The rearrangement uses TRBV25-1 and TRBJ2-3; 16 bases fit TRBD2. V was pared by 4 bases and J by 2 bases, with 3 bases of the junction left unmatched. This CDR3 is 17 amino acids long. The germline gives CDR1 MGHDK, CDR2 SYGVNS. CDR3 sequence: CASSGGTSGRATDTQYF. The CDR3 DNA reads TGTGCCAGCAGTGGGGGGACTAGCGGGAGGGCCACAGATACGCAGTATTTT.

V is TRBV5-6 and J is TRBJ2-5, with 8 bases aligning to TRBD1. The length of the CDR3 is 15 residues. V lost 1 base and J lost 4; bases outside the gene matches: 6. In germline, CDR1 is SGHDT, CDR2 YYEEEE. The CDR3 DNA reads as TGTGCCAGCAGCTTGCGAGGGACAGGCACAGAGACCCAGTACTTC. It yields the protein CASSLRGTGTETQYF. The full variable domain, in which reference TRBV5-6 and TRBJ2-5 provide the parts outside the CDR3, is DAGVTQSPTHLIKTRGQQVTLRCSPKSGHDTVSWYQQALGQGPQFIFQYYEEEERQRGNFPDRFSGHQFPNYSSELNVNALLLGDSALYLCASSLRGTGTETQYFGPGTRLLVL.

This clone was seen at least ten times. The chain employs TRBV20-1 and TRBJ2-7; perhaps TRBD2 as D (5 bases). The CDR3 sequence is 11 residues long. Per the germline V gene, CDR1 is DFQATT and CDR2 is SNEGSKA (reference sequence). The V and J ends lost 3 bases and 4 bases respectively, with 7 bases between them. CDR3 nucleotide sequence: TGCAGTGCTAGTACGGGATACGAGCAGTACTTC. It codes for CSASTGYEQYF.

In DNA, the CDR3 is TGTGCCAGCAGTCCCGCTACGTCCTTAGTGGGCACAGATACGCAGTATTTT. It specifies CASSPATSLVGTDTQYF. The rearrangement links TRBV2 to TRBJ2-3; D unclear. V shed 5 bases and J shed 1 base, with 19 bases lying between them. There are 17 residues in the CDR3. Germline CDR1 is SNHLY and CDR2 is FYNNEI.

The gene calls are TRBV21-1 and TRBJ2-1; the table assigns TRBD2, which was not confirmed against the DNA. TRBV21-1 is described as a pseudogene. The CDR3 loop spans 16 amino acids. In nucleotides, the CDR3 is TGTGCCAGCAGCGCCCGGGACTCCCCTAACTACAATGAGCAGTTCTTC. Its protein is CASSARDSPNYNEQFF.

The table lists this clone with a few counts. The V and J genes are TRBV2 and TRBJ2-3; D unclear. Germline CDR1 is SNHLY and CDR2 is FYNNEI. The V end was cut by 4 bases, the J end by 3 bases, with 2 bases between. The CDR3 extends over 11 amino acids. CDR3 nucleotide sequence: TGTGCCAGCAGTGCGACAGATACGCAGTATTTT. Translating it yields CASSATDTQYF.

CDR3 amino acids: CASSSFDRVKDQPQHF. CDR3 DNA sequence: TGTGCCAGCAGTTCCTTTGACAGGGTTAAGGATCAGCCCCAGCATTTT. This sequence joins TRBV28 and TRBJ1-5; the match to TRBD1 covers 7 bases. Trimming at V came to 4 bases and at J to 5 bases, leaving 11 bases not matched to a gene. Germline CDR1 and CDR2: MDHEN and SYDVKM. The CDR3 contains 16 residues.

This CDR3 is CASSLDLGGYGYTF. The CDR3 DNA is TGTGCCAGCAGCTTAGACCTCGGAGGGTATGGCTACACCTTC. The V and J genes are TRBV7-8 and TRBJ1-2; D ambiguous. The length of the CDR3 is 14 residues. V was pared by 1 base and J by 5 bases, with 11 bases between. The germline CDR1 and CDR2 sequences are SGHVS and FQNEAQ.

Only a few counts were recorded for this clone. V and J are TRBV4-3 and TRBJ1-6, with 8 bases lining up with TRBD1. Losses at the gene ends were 4 bases for V and 7 bases for J; bases not matched to a gene: 9. The CDR3 consists of 16 residues. CDR1 and CDR2 from the germline V gene are LGHNA and YSLEER. The CDR3 region has the DNA TGCGCCAGCAGCCGAGAGACAGGGGTTCTGAATTCACCCCTCCACTTT. It is translated as CASSRETGVLNSPLHF.

This clone was counted only a few times. V gene TRBV7-8 combines with J gene TRBJ2-2; TRBD2 is a possible D gene (7 bases). The ends were cut back, 3 bases at V and 1 base at J, with 12 bases in the middle. The CDR3 extends over 16 amino acids. Germline lookup yields CDR1 SGHVS and CDR2 FQNEAQ. The CDR3 is CASSFGLGGNTGELFF. The CDR3 DNA is TGTGCCAGCAGCTTCGGACTAGGGGGGAACACCGGGGAGCTGTTTTTT.

This clone came up many times. The J gene is TRBJ1-5, the V gene TRBV15; TRBD1 aligns across 7 bases. The germline V gene has CDR1 LNHNV and CDR2 YYDKDF (reference sequence). With V trimmed by 0 bases and J by 6 bases, 8 bases remained unmatched. The CDR3 loop spans 16 amino acids. CDR3 protein: CATSRDIRQGGQPQHF. The CDR3 DNA follows: TGTGCCACCAGCAGAGATATACGTCAGGGGGGTCAGCCCCAGCATTTT.

The genes are TRBV2 and TRBJ2-1, with unresolved D. Deletions cut 3 bases from V and 8 bases from J, with 8 bases between. CDR1 and CDR2 from the germline V gene are SNHLY and FYNNEI. This CDR3 region has 12 residues. The CDR3 region has the DNA TGTGCCAGCAGTGAGAGGTCCCATGAGCAGTTCTTC. It specifies CASSERSHEQFF.

V is TRBV5-1 and J is TRBJ2-3; D ambiguous. Trimming took 4 bases from V and 0 from J, leaving 3 bases between them. This CDR3 region has 12 residues. The germline gives CDR1 SGHRS, CDR2 YFSETQ. Written as DNA, the CDR3 is TGCGCCAGCAGCCAAAGCACAGATACGCAGTATTTT. Translated: CASSQSTDTQYF.

This sequence joins TRBV19 and TRBJ2-1; tentatively, D is TRBD1 (6 bases). CDR3 length: 11 amino acids. In germline, CDR1 is LNHDA, CDR2 SQIVND (reference sequence). Trimming stripped 5 bases from V and 15 bases from J, with 14 bases between. The CDR3 DNA reads TGTGCCAGTAGTGCTGGGGGCGGACCGTTCTTC. Translated: CASSAGGGPFF.

This clone was found a few times. V and J are TRBV7-2 and TRBJ2-1, with D maybe TRBD2 (6 bases). The CDR3 contains 14 residues. Germline CDR1 reads SGHTA; CDR2 reads FQGNSA. Between the trimmed V and J ends, which lost 5 bases and 3 bases, there was a span of 11 bases. CDR3 amino acids: CASSPFSGYNEQFF. CDR3 nucleotide sequence: TGTGCCAGCAGCCCGTTTAGCGGCTACAATGAGCAGTTCTTC. Variable domain in full (rest from reference TRBV7-2 and TRBJ2-1): GAGVSQSPSNKVTEKGKDVELRCDPISGHTALYWYRQSLGQGLEFLIYFQGNSAPDKSGLPSDRFSAERTGGSVSTLTIQRTQQEDSAVYLCASSPFSGYNEQFFGPGTRLTVL.

The chain employs TRBV5-1 and TRBJ1-1; D not certain. This CDR3 has 12 residues. Per the germline V gene, CDR1 is SGHRS and CDR2 is YFSETQ. The V end lost 5 bases, the J end lost 5 bases, and 10 bases lay between the germline ends. The CDR3 region is CASRRGQTEAFF. The CDR3 nucleotides are TGCGCCAGCAGACGTGGGCAGACTGAAGCTTTCTTT.

The gene calls are TRBV9 and TRBJ2-2; no clear D gene. The ends were cut back, 4 bases at V and 4 bases at J, with 14 bases in the middle. The CDR3 is 15 residues long. The germline CDR1 and CDR2 sequences are SGDLS and YYNGEE. The CDR3: CASSPPQPGTGELFF. CDR3 in DNA: TGTGCCAGCAGCCCCCCTCAACCGGGCACCGGGGAGCTGTTTTTT. The full variable domain, completed using reference TRBV9 and TRBJ2-2, is DSGVTQTPKHLITATGQRVTLRCSPRSGDLSVYWYQQSLDQGLQFLIQYYNGEERAKGNILERFSAQQFPDLHSELNLSSLELGDSALYFCASSPPQPGTGELFFGEGSRLTVL.

This clone was detected ten times or more. The V call is TRBV18, the J call TRBJ1-5, with 11 nucleotides matching TRBD1. The V gene's germline CDR1 is KGHSH and CDR2 LQKENI. The CDR3 sequence is 14 residues long. Losses at the gene ends were 4 bases for V and 6 bases for J; bases not matched to a gene: 2. The CDR3 region has the DNA TGTGCCAGCTCACAGGGGACAGGGGGTCAGCCCCAGCATTTT. This encodes CASSQGTGGQPQHF.

This clone showed up just a few times. The rearrangement uses TRBV29-1 and TRBJ2-5; 7 bases map to TRBD1. V lost 3 bases and J lost 5; bases outside the gene matches: 6. The germline gives CDR1 SQVTM, CDR2 ANQGSEA. The CDR3 contains 13 residues. The CDR3 DNA follows: TGCAGCGTTGATTTCGACAGGGTGGAGACCCAGTACTTC. It codes for CSVDFDRVETQYF.

This chain connects TRBV2 to TRBJ1-1; 11 bases are a match to TRBD1. The CDR3 is 15 amino acids. Germline-derived CDR1 and CDR2 are SNHLY and FYNNEI. V shed 5 bases and J 2 bases; nucleotides not matched to a gene: 4. The CDR3 sequence is CASSLRTGGNTEAFF. The CDR3 region has the DNA TGTGCCAGCAGTCTTAGGACAGGGGGCAACACTGAAGCTTTCTTT.

The J gene is TRBJ1-1, the V gene TRBV18; possible D gene TRBD1, 6 bases. Per the germline V gene, CDR1 is KGHSH and CDR2 is LQKENI. The CDR3 has 15 residues. V lost 1 base to trimming and J lost 4 bases, with 13 bases between them. As DNA, the CDR3 is TGTGCCAGCTCACCACAGAGTCCCAGGGGCACTGAAGCTTTCTTT. Translated, it gives CASSPQSPRGTEAFF. The full variable domain, rest sourced from reference TRBV18 and TRBJ1-1, is NAGVMQNPRHLVRRRGQEARLRCSPMKGHSHVYWYRQLPEEGLKFMVYLQKENIIDESGMPKERFSAEFPKEGPSILRIQQVVRGDSAAYFCASSPQSPRGTEAFFGQGTRLTVV.